The present T cell receptor (beta chain) was sequenced within a study of radiotherapy plus CTLA-4 blockade in lung cancer. In the study overall: Among patients, over 15% showed objective responses, and approximately 29% had disease control. Findings of the study overall: Researchers report tumor-derived TCR clones expanding in blood after radiotherapy plus ipilimumab.

Concerning this clone: Its antigen is unidentified.

V gave up 0 bases and J gave up 11 bases; unmatched junction bases: 7. The CDR3 has 13 amino acids. CDR1 is SGHRS, CDR2 YFSETQ, per germline. The method was immunoSEQ multiplex PCR; TCRdb's version includes in-frame clones alone and lacks a portion of them. This sample yields some 46,000 clones, of which 82% are seen a single time; more than 3% belongs to the top ten. Focal radiation and CTLA-4 blockade (ipilimumab) were tested in chemo-refractory metastatic non-small-cell lung cancer patients. The rearrangement joins TRBV5-1 to TRBJ2-5; 7 bases fit TRBD2. This TCR was sampled from a human donor with non-small cell lung cancer who had stable disease on radiotherapy plus ipilimumab. The source material was peripheral blood, sampled from a patient treated with radiotherapy plus ipilimumab. CDR3 nucleotide sequence: TGCGCCAGCAGCTTGGGAAGCGGGGAACTTCAGTACTTC. This encodes CASSLGSGELQYF. The full variable domain, completed using reference TRBV5-1 and TRBJ2-5, is KAGVTQTPRYLIKTRGQQVTLSCSPISGHRSVSWYQQTPGQGLQFLFEYFSETQRNKGNFPGRFSGRQFSNSRSEMNVSTLELGDSALYLCASSLGSGELQYFGPGTRLLVL.